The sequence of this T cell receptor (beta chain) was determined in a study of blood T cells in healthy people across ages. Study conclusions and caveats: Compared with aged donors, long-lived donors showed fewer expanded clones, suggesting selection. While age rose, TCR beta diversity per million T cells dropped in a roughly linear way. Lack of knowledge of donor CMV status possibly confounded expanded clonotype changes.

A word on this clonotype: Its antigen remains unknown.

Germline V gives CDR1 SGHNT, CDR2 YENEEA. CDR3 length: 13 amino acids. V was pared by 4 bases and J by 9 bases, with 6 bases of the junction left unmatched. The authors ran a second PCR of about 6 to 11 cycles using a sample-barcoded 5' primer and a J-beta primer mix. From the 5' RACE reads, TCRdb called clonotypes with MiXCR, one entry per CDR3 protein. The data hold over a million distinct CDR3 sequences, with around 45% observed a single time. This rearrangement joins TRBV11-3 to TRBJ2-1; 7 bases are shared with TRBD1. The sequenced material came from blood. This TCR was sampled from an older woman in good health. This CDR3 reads CASSSNRGSEQFF. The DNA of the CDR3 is TGTGCCAGCAGCTCAAACAGGGGCAGTGAGCAGTTCTTC.